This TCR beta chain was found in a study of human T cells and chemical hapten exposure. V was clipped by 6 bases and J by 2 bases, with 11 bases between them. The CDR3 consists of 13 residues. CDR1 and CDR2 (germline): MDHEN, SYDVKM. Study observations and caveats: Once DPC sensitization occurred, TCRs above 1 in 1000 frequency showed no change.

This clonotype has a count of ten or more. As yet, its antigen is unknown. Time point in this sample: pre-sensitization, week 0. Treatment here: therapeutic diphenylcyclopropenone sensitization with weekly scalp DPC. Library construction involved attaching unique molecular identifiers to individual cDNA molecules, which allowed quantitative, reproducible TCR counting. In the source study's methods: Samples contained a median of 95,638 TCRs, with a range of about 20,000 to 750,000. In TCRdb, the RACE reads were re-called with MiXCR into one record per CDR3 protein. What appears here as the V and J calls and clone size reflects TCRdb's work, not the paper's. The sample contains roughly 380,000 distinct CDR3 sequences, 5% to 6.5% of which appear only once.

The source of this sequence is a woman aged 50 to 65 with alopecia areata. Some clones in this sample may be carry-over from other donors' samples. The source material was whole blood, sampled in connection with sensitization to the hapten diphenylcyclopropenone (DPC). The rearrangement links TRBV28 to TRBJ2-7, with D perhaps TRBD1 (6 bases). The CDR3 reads CASSRRQAYEQYF. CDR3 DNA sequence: TGTGCCAGCAGCCGTCGACAGGCCTACGAGCAGTACTTC.